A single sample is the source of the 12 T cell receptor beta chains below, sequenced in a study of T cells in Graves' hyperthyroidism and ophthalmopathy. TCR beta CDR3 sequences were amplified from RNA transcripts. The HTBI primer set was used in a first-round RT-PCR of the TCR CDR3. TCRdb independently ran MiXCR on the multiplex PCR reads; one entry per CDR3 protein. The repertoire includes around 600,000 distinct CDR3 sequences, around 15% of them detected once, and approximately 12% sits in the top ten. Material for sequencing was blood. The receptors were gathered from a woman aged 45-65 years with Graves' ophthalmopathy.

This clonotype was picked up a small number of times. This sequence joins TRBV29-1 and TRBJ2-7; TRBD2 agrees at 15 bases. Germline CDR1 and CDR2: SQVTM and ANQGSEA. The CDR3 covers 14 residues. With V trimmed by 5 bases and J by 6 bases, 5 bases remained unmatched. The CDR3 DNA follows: TGCAGCGTTAAGGGACTAGCGGGAGGATCCGAGCAGTACTTC. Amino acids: CSVKGLAGGSEQYF.

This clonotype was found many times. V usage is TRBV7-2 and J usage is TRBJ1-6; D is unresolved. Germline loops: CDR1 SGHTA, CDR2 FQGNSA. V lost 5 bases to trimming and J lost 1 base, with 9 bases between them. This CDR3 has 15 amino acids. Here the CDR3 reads CASSAPGSYNSPLHF. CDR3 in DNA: TGTGCCAGCAGCGCCCCTGGTTCCTATAATTCACCCCTCCACTTT.

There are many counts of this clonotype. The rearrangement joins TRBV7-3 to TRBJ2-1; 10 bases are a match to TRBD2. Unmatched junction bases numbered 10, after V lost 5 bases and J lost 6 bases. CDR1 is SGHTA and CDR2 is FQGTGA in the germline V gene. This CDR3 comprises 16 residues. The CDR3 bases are TGTGCCAGCAGCATTGGGGAGCGGGAGGGCCGCAATGAGCAGTTCTTC. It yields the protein CASSIGEREGRNEQFF.

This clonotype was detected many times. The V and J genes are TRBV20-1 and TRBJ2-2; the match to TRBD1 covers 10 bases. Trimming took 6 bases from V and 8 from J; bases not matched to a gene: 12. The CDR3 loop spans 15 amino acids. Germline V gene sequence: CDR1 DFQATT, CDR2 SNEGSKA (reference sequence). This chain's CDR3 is CSAMDRDRGIGELFF. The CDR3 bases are TGCAGTGCGATGGACCGGGACAGGGGAATTGGGGAGCTGTTTTTT.

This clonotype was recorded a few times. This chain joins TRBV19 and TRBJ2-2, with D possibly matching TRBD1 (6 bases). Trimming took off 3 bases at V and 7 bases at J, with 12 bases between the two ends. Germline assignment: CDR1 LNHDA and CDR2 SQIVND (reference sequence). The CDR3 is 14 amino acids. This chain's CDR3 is CASSMIQGVGELFF. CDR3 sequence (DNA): TGTGCCAGTAGTATGATACAGGGAGTCGGGGAGCTGTTTTTT.

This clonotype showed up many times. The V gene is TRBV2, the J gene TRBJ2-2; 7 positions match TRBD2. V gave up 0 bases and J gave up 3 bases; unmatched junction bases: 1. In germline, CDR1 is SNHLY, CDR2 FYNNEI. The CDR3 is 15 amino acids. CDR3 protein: CASSEARGYTGELFF. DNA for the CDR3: TGTGCCAGCAGTGAAGCGCGGGGGTACACCGGGGAGCTGTTTTTT.

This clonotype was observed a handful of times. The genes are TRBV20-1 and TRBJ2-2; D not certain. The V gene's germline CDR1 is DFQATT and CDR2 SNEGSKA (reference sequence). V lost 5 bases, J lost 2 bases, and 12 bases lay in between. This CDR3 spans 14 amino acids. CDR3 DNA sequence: TGCAGTGCTTCCTCTGCGTATAACACCGGGGAGCTGTTTTTT. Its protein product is CSASSAYNTGELFF.

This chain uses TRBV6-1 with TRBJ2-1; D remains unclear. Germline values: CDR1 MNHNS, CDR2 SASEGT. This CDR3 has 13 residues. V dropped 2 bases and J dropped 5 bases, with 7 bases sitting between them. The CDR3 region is CASSEQPDNEQFF. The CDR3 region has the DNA TGTGCCAGCAGTGAACAACCGGACAATGAGCAGTTCTTC.

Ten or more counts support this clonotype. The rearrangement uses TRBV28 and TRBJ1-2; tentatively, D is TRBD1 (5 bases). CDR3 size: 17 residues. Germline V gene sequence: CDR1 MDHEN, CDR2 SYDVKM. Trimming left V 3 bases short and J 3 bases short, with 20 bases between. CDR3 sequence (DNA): TGTGCCAGCAGTTTGAGAGGTGGCAACGGGGGGTACTATGGCTACACCTTC. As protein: CASSLRGGNGGYYGYTF.

For the CDR3, the DNA is TGTGCCAGCAGTGATATTGGCGGACAAGAGACCCAGTACTTC. Translating it yields CASSDIGGQETQYF. The J gene is TRBJ2-5, the V gene TRBV25-1; D gene uncertain. Germline V gene sequence: CDR1 MGHDK, CDR2 SYGVNS. The CDR3 is made up of 14 amino acids. Deletions cut 3 bases from V and 2 bases from J, with 10 bases between.

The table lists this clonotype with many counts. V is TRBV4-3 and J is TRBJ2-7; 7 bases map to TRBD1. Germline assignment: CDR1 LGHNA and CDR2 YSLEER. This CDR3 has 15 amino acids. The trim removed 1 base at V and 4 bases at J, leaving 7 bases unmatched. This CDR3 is CASSQGTGGQYEQYF. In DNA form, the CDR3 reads TGCGCCAGCAGCCAAGGGACAGGCGGACAATACGAGCAGTACTTC.

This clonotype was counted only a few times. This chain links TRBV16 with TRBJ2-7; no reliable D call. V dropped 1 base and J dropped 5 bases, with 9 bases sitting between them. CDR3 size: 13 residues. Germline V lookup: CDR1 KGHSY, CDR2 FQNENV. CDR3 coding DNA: TGTGCCAGCAGCCAATTCCCAGGTAACGAGCAGTACTTC. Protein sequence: CASSQFPGNEQYF.